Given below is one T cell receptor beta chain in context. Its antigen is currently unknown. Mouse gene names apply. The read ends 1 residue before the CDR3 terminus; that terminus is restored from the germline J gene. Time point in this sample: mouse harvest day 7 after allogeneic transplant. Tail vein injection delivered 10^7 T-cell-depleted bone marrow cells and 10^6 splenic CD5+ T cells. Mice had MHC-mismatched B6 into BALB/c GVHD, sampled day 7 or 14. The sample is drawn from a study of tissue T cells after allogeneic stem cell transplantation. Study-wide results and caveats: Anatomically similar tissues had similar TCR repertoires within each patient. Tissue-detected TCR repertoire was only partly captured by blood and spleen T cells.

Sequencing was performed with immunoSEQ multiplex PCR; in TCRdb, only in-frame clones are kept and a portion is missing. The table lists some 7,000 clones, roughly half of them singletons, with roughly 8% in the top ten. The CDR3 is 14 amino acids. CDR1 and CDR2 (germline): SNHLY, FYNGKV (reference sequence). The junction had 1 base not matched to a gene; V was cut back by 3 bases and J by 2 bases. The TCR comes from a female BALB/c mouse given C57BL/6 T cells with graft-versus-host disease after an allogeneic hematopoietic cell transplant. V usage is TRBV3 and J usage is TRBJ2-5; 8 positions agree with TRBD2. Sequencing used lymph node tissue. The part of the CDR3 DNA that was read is TGTGCCAGCAGCTTCGGGACTGGCCAAGACACCCAGTAC. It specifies CASSFGTGQDTQY. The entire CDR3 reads CASSFGTGQDTQYF.